Only a few counts were recorded for the clone carrying this T cell receptor (beta chain). This table comes from immunoSEQ multiplex PCR, and its TCRdb copy is limited to in-frame clones, with some not included. The table has some 31,000 clones, roughly 87% seen once; the top ten hold about 3.3%. This entry comes from a study of multiple sclerosis patients with progressive multifocal leukoencephalopathy. Time point denoted: time of PML onset. After about 16 to 60 months on natalizumab, the natalizumab-treated patients developed PML. The sequences come from PBMCs, collected from a patient treated with natalizumab. This receptor was identified in a human donor with progressive multifocal leukoencephalopathy.

The CDR3, as DNA: TGTGCCACCAGCAGGCCAGGGCTCCAAGAGACCCAGTACTTC. Translating it yields CATSRPGLQETQYF. This chain uses TRBV15 with TRBJ2-5, with a weak D call TRBD1 (5 bases). Deletions cut 3 bases from V and 1 base from J, with 9 bases between. Germline lookup yields CDR1 LNHNV and CDR2 YYDKDF (reference sequence). There are 14 residues in the CDR3.